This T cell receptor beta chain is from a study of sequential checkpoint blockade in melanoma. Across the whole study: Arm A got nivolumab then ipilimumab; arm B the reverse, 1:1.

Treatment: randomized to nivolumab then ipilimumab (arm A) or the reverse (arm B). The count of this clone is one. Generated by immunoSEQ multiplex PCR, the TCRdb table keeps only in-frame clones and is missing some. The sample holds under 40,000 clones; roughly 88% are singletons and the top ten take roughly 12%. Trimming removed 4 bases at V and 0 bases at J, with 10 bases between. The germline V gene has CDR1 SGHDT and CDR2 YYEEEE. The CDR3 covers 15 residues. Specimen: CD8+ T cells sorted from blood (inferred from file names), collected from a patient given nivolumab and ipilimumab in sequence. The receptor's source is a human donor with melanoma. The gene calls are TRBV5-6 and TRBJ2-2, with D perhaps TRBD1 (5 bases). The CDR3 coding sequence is TGTGCCAGCAGCGACAGACAAACGAACACCGGGGAGCTGTTTTTT. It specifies CASSDRQTNTGELFF.